The clone carrying this T cell receptor (beta chain) was seen many times. V was pared by 3 bases and J by 1 base, with 3 bases of the junction left unmatched. The CDR3 has 14 residues. Per the germline V gene, CDR1 is GTSNPN and CDR2 is SVGIG (reference sequence). The sample comes from a study of T cells in Graves' hyperthyroidism and ophthalmopathy. The TCR beta CDR3 regions underwent amplification using RNA transcripts as the source. HTBI primers were the set used in a first-round RT-PCR of the TCR CDR3. TCRdb independently ran MiXCR on the multiplex PCR reads; one entry per CDR3 protein. The sample contains about 600,000 distinct CDR3 sequences, about a sixth of which appear only once. Clinical symptoms, serum thyroxine and TRAb, thyroid ultrasound and orbital computed tomography were used for the diagnoses. Cells are PBMCs isolated from approximately 9.2 ml of fresh blood.

Specimen: blood. The chain carries TRBV30 and TRBJ2-3; 8 nucleotides line up with TRBD1. This receptor was obtained from a woman in her 40s with Graves' ophthalmopathy. CDR3 bases: TGTGCCTGGAGAAGACAGGGGCGCACAGATACGCAGTATTTT. Protein sequence: CAWRRQGRTDTQYF.